What follows are 11 T cell receptor beta chains derived from one specimen sequenced in a study of cytomegalovirus exposure and HLA in healthy donors (dated by TCRdb to 2017 to 2019). Libraries were made using the immunoSEQ multiplex PCR assay. The multiplex PCR relied on a mix of 60 forward primers for TCR Vbeta segments and 13 reverse primers for TCR Jbeta segments. This immuneACCESS table, as held by TCRdb, lists in-frame sequences with V and J called but not all clones. Of the missing ones, under half trace to an unresolved V gene in checked studies; the others have no known cause. Recorded for this sample are 150,000 or so clones; 70% to 80% of them occurred a single time. Approximately 1.3% of the sample goes to the ten largest clones. Sequencing was performed on PBMCs. All receptors derive from a man aged 25 to 45 in good health and CMV-seronegative.

The chain combines TRBV7-8 with TRBJ1-3, with 9 bases identical to TRBD1. The V segment lost 5 bases and the J segment 5 bases; nucleotides outside the gene matches: 4. There are 14 residues in the CDR3. CDR1 is SGHVS, CDR2 FQNEAQ, per germline. The CDR3 DNA sequence: TGTGCCAGCAGCCTGGGGACAGGGAGAAACACCATATATTTT. Its translation: CASSLGTGRNTIYF.

CDR3 amino acids: CAWSLDRGNQPQHF. CDR3 sequence (DNA): TGTGCCTGGAGTTTGGACAGGGGCAATCAGCCCCAGCATTTT. This chain uses TRBV30 with TRBJ1-5, with 8 bases fitting TRBD1. This CDR3 has 14 amino acids. J was trimmed by 2 bases and V by 2 bases; bases with no gene match: 2. The germline V gene has CDR1 GTSNPN and CDR2 SVGIG (reference sequence).

The gene calls are TRBV27 and TRBJ2-1; 8 bases agree with TRBD2. Germline loops: CDR1 MNHEY, CDR2 SMNVEV (reference sequence). V lost 5 bases to trimming and J lost 2 bases; unmatched junction nucleotides: 5. The CDR3 consists of 15 residues. In nucleotides, the CDR3 is TGTGCCAGCAGTCCGGGGCGGGGGGCCTACAATGAGCAGTTCTTC. Amino acid sequence: CASSPGRGAYNEQFF.

This chain connects TRBV15 to TRBJ2-7; 14 nucleotides match TRBD2. The CDR3 covers 20 residues. Looked up from germline, CDR1 is LNHNV and CDR2 is YYDKDF (reference sequence). Trimming took 0 bases from V and 3 from J; bases not matched to a gene: 13. CDR3 nucleotides: TGTGCCACCAGCAGAGATCCCCCGGGACTAGCGGGAGTCTACCTCTACGAGCAGTACTTC. Its protein product is CATSRDPPGLAGVYLYEQYF.

The chain links TRBV11-3 to TRBJ2-3; no clear D. The germline V gene has CDR1 SGHNT and CDR2 YENEEA. Trimming stripped 4 bases from V and 6 bases from J, with 5 bases between. The CDR3 contains 11 residues. The CDR3 nucleotides read TGTGCCAGCAGCTCTAGGGATACGCAGTATTTT. Its translation: CASSSRDTQYF.

V usage is TRBV7-9 and J usage is TRBJ2-5, with 10 bases lining up with TRBD1. In germline, CDR1 is SEHNR, CDR2 FQNEAQ (reference sequence). Trimming at V came to 6 bases and at J to 3 bases, leaving 10 bases not matched to a gene. CDR3 length equals 16 residues. CDR3 region: CASRQTRDRGEETQYF. DNA of the CDR3: TGTGCCAGCAGACAGACCCGGGACAGGGGCGAAGAGACCCAGTACTTC.

The V and J genes are TRBV7-2 and TRBJ2-7; the D gene is possibly TRBD2 (6 bases). This CDR3 is 15 amino acids long. V dropped 5 bases and J dropped 5 bases, with 19 bases sitting between them. Germline CDR1 and CDR2: SGHTA and FQGNSA. CDR3 region: CASSLREVLYDEQYF. CDR3 in DNA: TGTGCCAGCAGCCTCAGGGAGGTGCTTTATGACGAGCAGTACTTC. Together with reference TRBV7-2 and TRBJ2-7, the CDR3 gives the full variable domain: GAGVSQSPSNKVTEKGKDVELRCDPISGHTALYWYRQSLGQGLEFLIYFQGNSAPDKSGLPSDRFSAERTGGSVSTLTIQRTQQEDSAVYLCASSLREVLYDEQYFGPGTRLTVT.

A few counts support this clone. The rearrangement uses TRBV6-5 and TRBJ1-6; 9 nucleotides match TRBD1. The germline V gene encodes CDR1 MNHEY and CDR2 SVGAGI. The CDR3 runs 16 residues. V lost 0 bases, J lost 10 bases, and 7 bases stayed unmatched. CDR3 loop: CASSYSEQGARSPLHF. CDR3 DNA sequence: TGTGCCAGCAGTTACTCGGAACAGGGGGCCAGATCACCCCTCCACTTT.

This clone was observed a single time. CDR3 bases: TGTGCCTGGAGTGGACAGACAGGTTATGGCTACACCTTC. It is translated as CAWSGQTGYGYTF. The chain has TRBV30 and TRBJ1-2; perhaps TRBD1 as D (6 bases). With 1 base removed from V and 5 bases from J, the gap between germline ends came to 11 bases. Germline V lookup: CDR1 GTSNPN, CDR2 SVGIG (reference sequence). The CDR3 is 13 amino acids. The full variable domain, rest sourced from reference TRBV30 and TRBJ1-2, is SQTIHQWPATLVQPVGSPLSLECTVEGTSNPNLYWYRQAAGRGLQLLFYSVGIGQISSEVPQNLSASRPQDRQFILSSKKLLLSDSGFYLCAWSGQTGYGYTFGSGTRLTVV.

The rearrangement links TRBV15 to TRBJ1-3; a weak D match, TRBD1 (6 bases). The germline gives CDR1 LNHNV, CDR2 YYDKDF (reference sequence). The CDR3 is 12 residues long. The V end was cut by 3 bases, the J end by 10 bases, with 10 bases between. The CDR3, as DNA: TGTGCCACCAGCAGCCTAGGGGGAACCATATATTTT. Amino acid sequence: CATSSLGGTIYF.

This clone occurred once. The chain employs TRBV6-5 and TRBJ2-5, with 9 bases lining up with TRBD2. Germline CDR1 and CDR2: MNHEY and SVGAGI. The V and J ends lost 2 bases and 5 bases, in that order; junction bases with no gene match: 6. This CDR3 spans 15 amino acids. CDR3 protein: CASSYGREGRETQYF. CDR3 DNA: TGTGCCAGCAGTTACGGGCGGGAGGGCCGGGAGACCCAGTACTTC.